The 26 T cell receptor beta chains in this list originate from one sample, sequenced in a study of PD-L1 blockade in urothelial cancer. Generated by immunoSEQ multiplex PCR, the TCRdb table keeps only in-frame clones and is missing some. Altogether tens of thousands of clones are present, about 85% being singletons, with the ten largest covering over 5%. Sequencing was performed on PBMCs, taken around atezolizumab (anti-PD-L1) treatment. These receptors were taken from a woman in her seventies with urothelial cancer.

This clone showed up just once. The chain employs TRBV7-3 and TRBJ1-1; D is undetermined. The CDR3 has 17 residues. Germline V lookup: CDR1 SGHTA, CDR2 FQGTGA. Trimming cost V 3 bases and J 0 bases, with 17 bases left between them. The CDR3 DNA follows: TGTGCCAGCAGCTTTCGTGTTTCAGTCGGGATGAACACTGAAGCTTTCTTT. Translation gives CASSFRVSVGMNTEAFF.

The chain combines TRBV7-9 with TRBJ2-3; 7 bases agree with TRBD1. The CDR3 length is 18 residues. Germline V gives CDR1 SEHNR, CDR2 FQNEAQ (reference sequence). J was trimmed by 3 bases and V by 2 bases; bases with no gene match: 14. CDR3: CASSLTFRQGWGTDTQYF. Here the CDR3 DNA reads TGTGCCAGCAGCTTAACCTTTCGACAGGGATGGGGTACAGATACGCAGTATTTT.

V is TRBV10-2 and J is TRBJ2-3, with a tentative D call TRBD2 (5 bases). The CDR3 has 18 amino acids. From germline, CDR1 is WSHSY and CDR2 SAAADI. The V end lost 8 bases, the J end lost 0 bases, and 24 bases lay between the germline ends. CDR3 bases: TGCGCCAGCGCCGGGATTGGACGGAGAAGGGCTAGCACAGATACGCAGTATTTT. As protein: CASAGIGRRRASTDTQYF.

V and J are TRBV5-1 and TRBJ2-7; 10 bases are a match to TRBD1. V gave up 4 bases and J gave up 5 bases; unmatched junction bases: 6. Germline CDR1 reads SGHRS; CDR2 reads YFSETQ. The CDR3 contains 14 residues. The CDR3 DNA is TGCGCCAGCAGCCCGACAGGGGGCCTCAACGAGCAGTACTTC. Translation: CASSPTGGLNEQYF.

This clone was seen only a few times. The chain couples TRBV11-2 to TRBJ2-7; the D gene is possibly TRBD1 (6 bases). The ends were cut back, 3 bases at V and 4 bases at J, with 13 bases in the middle. Germline values: CDR1 SGHAT, CDR2 FQNNGV. The length of the CDR3 is 14 residues. The DNA for the CDR3 is TGTGCCAGCAGCTTTTCACAGGGCCTATACGAGCAGTACTTC. Protein: CASSFSQGLYEQYF.

This clone came up a few times. The genes are TRBV4-2 and TRBJ2-4; 7 bases match TRBD1. CDR1 is LGHNA and CDR2 is YNFKEQ in the germline V gene. The length of the CDR3 is 13 residues. V gave up 3 bases and J gave up 5 bases; unmatched junction bases: 1. The CDR3 DNA is TGTGCCAGCAGCCAGCAGGGGGAAAACATTCAGTACTTC. Residues: CASSQQGENIQYF.

The chain uses TRBV5-1 and TRBJ2-5; maybe TRBD2 (6 bases). The V end lost 0 bases, the J end lost 4 bases, and 10 bases lay between the germline ends. This CDR3 has 14 amino acids. The germline CDR1 and CDR2 sequences are SGHRS and YFSETQ. In DNA, the CDR3 is TGCGCCAGCAGCTTGGGAGTAGCGGTAGAGACCCAGTACTTC. Translating it yields CASSLGVAVETQYF.

The chain combines TRBV6-1 with TRBJ1-6, with 8 nucleotides matching TRBD1. The CDR3 extends over 15 amino acids. Trimming cost V 8 bases and J 7 bases; bases outside gene matches: 10. Germline loops: CDR1 MNHNS, CDR2 SASEGT. The CDR3 sequence is CASRVGQGGNSPLHF. CDR3 bases: TGTGCCAGCCGCGTCGGACAGGGCGGCAATTCACCCCTCCACTTT.

The chain combines TRBV5-1 with TRBJ2-5, with 7 bases fitting TRBD2. The CDR3 is 15 residues long. Trimming took 4 bases from V and 0 from J; bases not matched to a gene: 6. The germline gives CDR1 SGHRS, CDR2 YFSETQ. CDR3 amino acids: CASSHAGRDQETQYF. CDR3 nucleotides: TGCGCCAGCAGCCACGCAGGGAGGGACCAAGAGACCCAGTACTTC.

This chain connects TRBV9 to TRBJ2-7; 13 nucleotides agree with TRBD2. CDR1 is SGDLS, CDR2 YYNGEE, per germline. The CDR3 runs 14 residues. Germline trimming cut 5 bases from V and 7 bases from J; bases unmatched to any gene: 6. CDR3 DNA sequence: TGTGCCAGCAGTAGGGGGACTAGCGGGGTTGAGCAGTACTTC. Translation gives CASSRGTSGVEQYF.

The chain employs TRBV4-1 and TRBJ1-6; 7 bases agree with TRBD1. The germline CDR1 and CDR2 sequences are MGHRA and YSYEKL. Losses at the gene ends were 3 bases for V and 3 bases for J; bases not matched to a gene: 5. This CDR3 has 16 amino acids. The CDR3 DNA reads TGCGCCAGCAGCCACTCACAGGGGTACTATAATTCACCCCTCCACTTT. It encodes CASSHSQGYYNSPLHF.

This rearrangement joins TRBV2 to TRBJ1-2, with 7 positions matching TRBD1. V gave up 3 bases and J gave up 7 bases; unmatched junction bases: 8. The CDR3 extends over 14 amino acids. From germline, CDR1 is SNHLY and CDR2 FYNNEI. The CDR3 reads CASSETGNHFGYTF. The CDR3 DNA is TGTGCCAGCAGTGAGACAGGGAATCATTTTGGCTACACCTTC.

The V and J genes are TRBV7-9 and TRBJ2-3; TRBD2 matches at 10 bases. After removal of 2 bases from V and 1 base from J, the junction contained 3 bases not matched to a gene. There are 16 residues in the CDR3. From germline, CDR1 is SEHNR and CDR2 FQNEAQ (reference sequence). DNA of the CDR3: TGTGCCAGCAGCTTAACAGCGGGGGGGGGCACAGATACGCAGTATTTT. It codes for CASSLTAGGGTDTQYF.

The J gene is TRBJ1-2, the V gene TRBV28; TRBD1 agrees at 7 bases. Per the germline V gene, CDR1 is MDHEN and CDR2 is SYDVKM. There are 13 residues in the CDR3. With V trimmed by 2 bases and J by 5 bases, 2 bases remained unmatched. DNA for the CDR3: TGTGCCAGCAGTTTAGGGACAGCATATGGCTACACCTTC. Encoded protein: CASSLGTAYGYTF.

The rearrangement joins TRBV6-5 to TRBJ1-2, with TRBD1 matching 9 bases. In germline, CDR1 is MNHEY, CDR2 SVGAGI. The CDR3 covers 15 residues. V dropped 4 bases and J dropped 2; count of bases not matched to a gene: 5. The CDR3 loop is CASSFSTGGNYGYTF. The CDR3 DNA sequence: TGTGCCAGCAGTTTTTCGACAGGGGGAAACTATGGCTACACCTTC.

The chain joins TRBV10-3 to TRBJ1-4; D not resolved. This CDR3 contains 16 residues. In germline, CDR1 is ENHRY, CDR2 SYGVKD. Trimming cost V 2 bases and J 0 bases, with 10 bases left between them. DNA for the CDR3: TGTGCCATCAGTGAGGCGACCGGGACAACTAATGAAAAACTGTTTTTT. Its protein is CAISEATGTTNEKLFF.

The chain joins TRBV6-6 to TRBJ1-2; D gene ambiguous. This CDR3 contains 13 residues. Trimming cost V 5 bases and J 4 bases, with 11 bases left between them. Germline V gives CDR1 MNHNY, CDR2 SVGAGI (reference sequence). CDR3 in amino acids: CASSTRGVYGYTF. In DNA form, the CDR3 reads TGTGCCAGCAGTACCAGAGGAGTCTATGGCTACACCTTC.

The chain recombines TRBV4-1 with TRBJ2-5; unclear D gene. V gave up 0 bases and J gave up 7 bases, with 6 bases separating them. CDR3 length: 12 amino acids. Germline values: CDR1 MGHRA, CDR2 YSYEKL. The DNA of the CDR3 is TGCGCCAGCAGCCAAGATGAGGTGACCCAGTACTTC. Translating it yields CASSQDEVTQYF.

The V gene is TRBV30, the J gene TRBJ2-1; 8 bases are shared with TRBD2. The CDR3 sequence is 17 residues long. Germline V CDR1 and CDR2: GTSNPN, SVGIG (reference sequence). J lost 4 bases, V lost 1 base, and 12 bases had no gene match. CDR3 nucleotides: TGTGCCTGGAGTGGAATCCTAGCGGGCCTGTTATACAATGAGCAGTTCTTC. Protein: CAWSGILAGLLYNEQFF.

The sample holds a few counts of this clone. The chain couples TRBV11-1 to TRBJ2-3; D may be TRBD2 (6 bases). Germline loops: CDR1 SGHAT, CDR2 FQDESV (reference sequence). This CDR3 spans 16 amino acids. Trimming pared 7 bases from V and 7 bases from J, leaving 24 bases between. Here the CDR3 reads CASTPLRDSQLNTQYF. CDR3 bases: TGTGCCAGCACCCCACTCCGGGACTCCCAGCTGAATACGCAGTATTTT.

The chain has TRBV28 and TRBJ2-1; TRBD2 agrees at 10 bases. Unmatched junction bases numbered 5, after V lost 3 bases and J lost 6 bases. The CDR3 is 15 amino acids. Germline CDR1 MDHEN, CDR2 SYDVKM. For the CDR3, the DNA is TGTGCCAGCAGTTTGAGCGGGAGGGCCTTCAATGAGCAGTTCTTC. As protein: CASSLSGRAFNEQFF.

The chain couples TRBV7-9 to TRBJ2-7; 11 nucleotides match TRBD1. The CDR3 runs 14 residues. Germline CDR1 reads SEHNR; CDR2 reads FQNEAQ (reference sequence). The V segment lost 5 bases and the J segment 6 bases; nucleotides outside the gene matches: 6. This CDR3 is CASSLGQGVSEQYF. In DNA form, the CDR3 reads TGTGCCAGCAGCCTGGGACAGGGGGTTAGCGAGCAGTACTTC. Full variable domain (rest looked up from reference TRBV7-9 and TRBJ2-7): DTGVSQNPRHKITKRGQNVTFRCDPISEHNRLYWYRQTLGQGPEFLTYFQNEAQLEKSRLLSDRFSAERPKGSFSTLEIQRTEQGDSAMYLCASSLGQGVSEQYFGPGTRLTVT.

This rearrangement joins TRBV5-6 to TRBJ2-5; weak D call: TRBD2 (5 bases). Between the trimmed V and J ends, which lost 2 bases and 1 base, there was a span of 9 bases. CDR3 length equals 14 residues. Germline CDR1 and CDR2: SGHDT and YYEEEE. CDR3 residues: CASSFQTTQETQYF. The CDR3 nucleotides are TGTGCCAGCAGCTTCCAGACTACCCAAGAGACCCAGTACTTC.

The rearrangement uses TRBV7-2 and TRBJ2-3, with TRBD2 matching over 10 bases. Looked up from germline, CDR1 is SGHTA and CDR2 is FQGNSA. The V segment lost 8 bases and the J segment 6 bases; nucleotides outside the gene matches: 14. This CDR3 is 16 amino acids long. In DNA, the CDR3 is TGTGCCAGCCTCTTCCGAGCGGGGGGGCCGTCGGATACGCAGTATTTT. It encodes CASLFRAGGPSDTQYF.

This clone showed up just a few times. The V and J genes are TRBV6-6 and TRBJ1-3; D is undetermined. Germline V gene data show CDR1 as MNHNY and CDR2 as SVGAGI (reference sequence). The CDR3 has 14 residues. V lost 0 bases and J lost 0, with 3 bases in between. CDR3 loop: CASSYSGSGNTIYF. In nucleotides, the CDR3 is TGTGCCAGCAGTTACTCCGGCTCTGGAAACACCATATATTTT.

The CDR3 here is CASTPSGPSYEQYF. As DNA, the CDR3 is TGTGCCAGCACCCCTAGCGGTCCATCCTACGAGCAGTACTTC. The V and J genes are TRBV6-6 and TRBJ2-7; TRBD2 matches at 7 bases. The trim removed 7 bases at V and 1 base at J, leaving 7 bases unmatched. The length of the CDR3 is 14 residues. Germline V CDR1 and CDR2: MNHNY, SVGAGI (reference sequence).